The 31 T cell receptor beta chains listed next were all sequenced from one sample in a study of T cell responses to AZD1222 COVID-19 vaccine. Repertoires were generated with immunoSEQ multiplex PCR, while TCRdb's copy carries only in-frame clones and drops some. Counted here are around 100,000 clones, about nine tenths occurring once; the ten biggest clones make up about 1.8%. The sequenced sample was peripheral blood, obtained on day 0 of AZD1222 vaccination. All receptors derive from an adult in good health.

This chain uses TRBV6-5 with TRBJ1-3; the D is unclear. Between the trimmed V and J ends, which lost 0 bases and 0 bases, there was a span of 9 bases. Germline CDR1 reads MNHEY; CDR2 reads SVGAGI. The CDR3 runs to 16 residues. The CDR3 coding sequence is TGTGCCAGCAGTTACTCGAGCAGGCGCTCTGGAAACACCATATATTTT. Encoded protein: CASSYSSRRSGNTIYF.

V gene TRBV21-1 combines with J gene TRBJ1-1; TRBD1, as called in the table, went unchecked against the DNA. TRBV21-1 represents a pseudogene. The CDR3 runs 16 residues. For the CDR3, the DNA is TGTGCCAGCAGCGTTACAGGGGGCGCGGGGAACACTGAAGCTTTCTTT. It translates to CASSVTGGAGNTEAFF.

The chain recombines TRBV5-4 with TRBJ2-2; TRBD2 is a possible D gene (5 bases). The CDR3 sequence is 15 residues long. Trimming took off 0 bases at V and 1 base at J, with 7 bases between the two ends. Per the germline V gene, CDR1 is SGHNT and CDR2 is YYREEE (reference sequence). DNA of the CDR3: TGTGCCAGCAGCTTGGCGAGCGGGAACACCGGGGAGCTGTTTTTT. This encodes CASSLASGNTGELFF.

This clone was picked up one time. The chain has TRBV7-3 and TRBJ2-7; 11 nucleotides match TRBD2. This CDR3 region has 18 residues. V lost 0 bases to trimming and J lost 2 bases; unmatched junction nucleotides: 9. Germline V gene sequence: CDR1 SGHTA, CDR2 FQGTGA. CDR3 amino acids: CASSLTRLAGGEAYEQYF. The CDR3 DNA reads TGTGCCAGCAGCTTAACGAGGCTAGCGGGAGGAGAGGCCTACGAGCAGTACTTC.

The rearrangement joins TRBV10-3 to TRBJ1-3; TRBD1 is a possible D gene (6 bases). CDR1 ENHRY and CDR2 SYGVKD come from the germline V gene. The CDR3 sequence is 14 residues long. V was cut by 0 bases and J by 4 bases, with 7 bases left in between. Here the CDR3 reads CAISESTGGNTIYF. For the CDR3, the DNA is TGTGCCATCAGTGAGTCGACAGGAGGAAACACCATATATTTT.

J is TRBJ2-1 and V is TRBV2, with D perhaps TRBD1 or TRBD2 (5 bases each). Germline lookup yields CDR1 SNHLY and CDR2 FYNNEI. The CDR3 runs 13 residues. V was cut by 9 bases and J by 8 bases, with 17 bases left in between. The CDR3 DNA reads TGTGCCAGTACCCGGGACCGGGGAGATGAGCAGTTCTTC. Translating gives CASTRDRGDEQFF.

The chain recombines TRBV28 with TRBJ1-1, with D possibly TRBD1 on 5 matching bases. This CDR3 comprises 13 residues. Germline V gene lookup returns CDR1 MDHEN and CDR2 SYDVKM. V lost 7 bases, J lost 6 bases, and 15 bases lay in between. Written as DNA, the CDR3 is TGTGCCAGCACCCCCCAGGGATGGGCTGAAGCTTTCTTT. Translating it yields CASTPQGWAEAFF.

This rearrangement joins TRBV19 to TRBJ2-7; TRBD1 matches at 8 bases. CDR3 size: 14 residues. V was clipped by 8 bases and J by 5 bases; unmatched bases: 11. Germline-derived CDR1 and CDR2 are LNHDA and SQIVND (reference sequence). The CDR3 spells CASGSGDRPNEQYF. Written as DNA, the CDR3 is TGTGCCAGTGGATCGGGGGACAGGCCAAACGAGCAGTACTTC.

The chain employs TRBV9 and TRBJ2-7; D possibly matches TRBD1 or TRBD2 (5 bases each). This CDR3 is built from 14 residues. V was shortened by 4 bases and J by 4 bases, with 15 bases between the two germline ends. Germline lookup yields CDR1 SGDLS and CDR2 YYNGEE. In DNA, the CDR3 is TGTGCCAGCAGCCTTTCCGGGACCACATACGAGCAGTACTTC. This codes for CASSLSGTTYEQYF.

The rearrangement joins TRBV28 to TRBJ2-3; TRBD2 aligns across 10 bases. The trim removed 6 bases at V and 4 bases at J, leaving 13 bases unmatched. The V gene's germline CDR1 is MDHEN and CDR2 SYDVKM. The CDR3 totals 17 residues. CDR3 nucleotides: TGTGCCAGCAGCCTATCGGGGGGACTAGCGACGGCAGATACGCAGTATTTT. It specifies CASSLSGGLATADTQYF.

The chain couples TRBV27 to TRBJ2-7, with 7 bases aligning to TRBD1. V dropped 6 bases and J dropped 3; count of bases not matched to a gene: 5. Per germline, CDR1 MNHEY and CDR2 SMNVEV (reference sequence). This CDR3 region has 13 residues. The CDR3 sequence: CASRRQGFYEQYF. The CDR3, as DNA: TGTGCCAGCAGGCGACAGGGTTTCTACGAGCAGTACTTC.

The gene calls are TRBV11-2 and TRBJ1-3; possibly TRBD1 for D (5 bases). The CDR3 has 15 residues. Germline values: CDR1 SGHAT, CDR2 FQNNGV. V was clipped by 3 bases and J by 0 bases, with 9 bases between them. This chain's CDR3 is CASSFVRASGNTIYF. The DNA for the CDR3 is TGTGCCAGCAGCTTTGTCAGGGCCTCTGGAAACACCATATATTTT.

The chain joins TRBV7-6 to TRBJ2-2; D gene ambiguous. The CDR3 runs 15 residues. Germline V CDR1 and CDR2: SGHVS, FNYEAQ. With 5 bases removed from V and 6 bases from J, the gap between germline ends came to 16 bases. The CDR3 spells CASSPQALRAGELFF. In nucleotides, the CDR3 is TGTGCCAGCAGCCCCCAGGCCCTTCGCGCCGGGGAGCTGTTTTTT.

The chain uses TRBV28 and TRBJ2-5; D may correspond to TRBD1 or TRBD2 (5 bases each). In germline, CDR1 is MDHEN, CDR2 SYDVKM. The germline V and J ends were trimmed by 5 bases and 9 bases, with 22 bases remaining between them. The CDR3 loop spans 15 amino acids. The CDR3 bases are TGTGCCAGCAGTGGGGGACCCCCGGGGATTAAGTCCCAGTACTTC. Translating it yields CASSGGPPGIKSQYF.

Points on this clone: A read error may account for a junction end that differs from germline. Other DNA sequences in the sample encode the same CDR3. V and J are TRBV4-1 and TRBJ2-7, with D tentatively TRBD1 (5 bases). Germline values: CDR1 MGHRA, CDR2 YSYEKL. The CDR3 length is 13 residues. CDR3 residues: CASSQDQGWEQYF. CDR3 nucleotides: TGTGCCAGCAGCCAAGATCAGGGTTGGGAGCAGTACTTC.

V usage is TRBV2 and J usage is TRBJ1-6; 12 nucleotides line up with TRBD1. This CDR3 region has 18 residues. In germline, CDR1 is SNHLY, CDR2 FYNNEI. Germline trimming cut 8 bases from V and 5 bases from J; bases unmatched to any gene: 13. The CDR3 is CASRSGTGGPGDNSPLHF. DNA of the CDR3: TGTGCCAGCCGATCCGGGACAGGGGGCCCCGGGGATAATTCACCCCTCCACTTT.

This rearrangement joins TRBV5-4 to TRBJ1-6; a weak D match, TRBD1 (6 bases). V was pared by 1 base and J by 9 bases, with 14 bases between. This CDR3 contains 15 residues. CDR1 and CDR2 (germline): SGHNT, YYREEE (reference sequence). In DNA, the CDR3 is TGTGCCAGCAGCTTGATGGGCAGGGGAGGTTCACCCCTCCACTTT. Translating it yields CASSLMGRGGSPLHF.

This chain links TRBV7-9 with TRBJ1-2; TRBD1 is a possible D gene (6 bases). The V gene's germline CDR1 is SEHNR and CDR2 FQNEAQ (reference sequence). Trimming pared 6 bases from V and 4 bases from J, leaving 12 bases between. The CDR3 has 13 amino acids. The CDR3: CASSPDRTYGYTF. The CDR3 DNA follows: TGTGCCAGCAGTCCTGACAGGACCTATGGCTACACCTTC.

A single count supports this clone. The rearrangement uses TRBV19 and TRBJ2-3, with no clear D. The V and J ends lost 10 bases and 3 bases respectively, with 17 bases between them. This CDR3 comprises 14 residues. CDR1 and CDR2 from the germline V gene are LNHDA and SQIVND (reference sequence). The CDR3 coding sequence is TGTGCCACTAACCCTCAAATGGCGACAGATACGCAGTATTTT. It is translated as CATNPQMATDTQYF.

V is TRBV9 and J is TRBJ2-7, with D possibly matching TRBD2 (7 bases). The length of the CDR3 is 18 residues. The V end was cut by 0 bases, the J end by 0 bases, with 19 bases between. CDR1 and CDR2 (germline): SGDLS, YYNGEE. CDR3: CASSVGTPGAGASYEQYF. For the CDR3, the DNA is TGTGCCAGCAGCGTAGGCACCCCAGGGGCGGGGGCCTCCTACGAGCAGTACTTC.

The genes are TRBV24-1 and TRBJ2-3; TRBD1 agrees at 8 bases. V shed 4 bases and J 2 bases; nucleotides not matched to a gene: 7. The CDR3 loop spans 16 amino acids. Germline lookup yields CDR1 KGHDR and CDR2 SFDVKD. For the CDR3, the DNA is TGTGCCACCAGTGAGACGCCGGGACAGGTCACAGATACGCAGTATTTT. Protein: CATSETPGQVTDTQYF.

This chain uses TRBV7-2 with TRBJ2-7; no firm D call. Germline V gene lookup returns CDR1 SGHTA and CDR2 FQGNSA. Trimming stripped 0 bases from V and 3 bases from J, with 12 bases between. The CDR3 covers 15 residues. In DNA, the CDR3 is TGTGCCAGCAGCTTAGCGCGAGGCAGGAGCTACGAGCAGTACTTC. This encodes CASSLARGRSYEQYF.

The chain uses TRBV7-2 and TRBJ1-4; a possible D gene is TRBD1 (6 bases). This CDR3 has 16 amino acids. Germline V gives CDR1 SGHTA, CDR2 FQGNSA. With 4 bases removed from V and 0 bases from J, the gap between germline ends came to 12 bases. The CDR3 DNA sequence: TGTGCCAGCAGCTCCGGACAGACAACAACTAATGAAAAACTGTTTTTT. It translates to CASSSGQTTTNEKLFF.

The rearrangement links TRBV6-5 to TRBJ2-1; TRBD1 agrees at 7 bases. Germline V gene sequence: CDR1 MNHEY, CDR2 SVGAGI. Trimming cost V 6 bases and J 9 bases; bases outside gene matches: 8. CDR3 length: 13 residues. CDR3 sequence: CASRGQVLGEQFF. CDR3 in DNA: TGTGCCAGCAGAGGACAGGTACTCGGTGAGCAGTTCTTC.

J is TRBJ1-5 and V is TRBV28, with D perhaps TRBD1 (5 bases). The V gene's germline CDR1 is MDHEN and CDR2 SYDVKM. This CDR3 contains 14 residues. V dropped 5 bases and J dropped 5 bases, with 13 bases sitting between them. CDR3 in amino acids: CASSGETADQPQHF. The CDR3 DNA is TGTGCCAGCAGTGGTGAGACAGCAGATCAGCCCCAGCATTTT.

The chain links TRBV10-1 to TRBJ2-3, with D perhaps given as TRBD1 or TRBD2 (5 bases each). The V end lost 2 bases, the J end lost 3 bases, and 6 bases lay between the germline ends. Per the germline V gene, CDR1 is WNHNN and CDR2 is SYGVQD (reference sequence). The CDR3 runs 13 residues. The DNA of the CDR3 is TGCGCCAGCAGTGAGGGGACGACAGATACGCAGTATTTT. Its protein is CASSEGTTDTQYF.

This clone was detected once. CDR3 bases: TGTGCCAGCAGTTCCCACCTACTACCTGAGCAGTTCTTC. Its protein product is CASSSHLLPEQFF. The chain has TRBV12-3 or TRBV12-4 and TRBJ2-1; D call uncertain. V was pared by 4 bases and J by 9 bases, with 13 bases between. The CDR3 spans 13 residues.

The V gene is TRBV7-8, the J gene TRBJ1-1, with a possible D match to TRBD1 (5 bases). Trimming removed 1 base at V and 1 base at J, with 7 bases between. This CDR3 region has 14 residues. Germline-derived CDR1 and CDR2 are SGHVS and FQNEAQ. DNA for the CDR3: TGTGCCAGCAGCTTAGTTGGGGCGAACACTGAAGCTTTCTTT. This sequence encodes CASSLVGANTEAFF.

This chain joins TRBV7-9 and TRBJ2-1; D is possibly TRBD2 (5 bases). V gave up 0 bases and J gave up 5 bases, with 20 bases separating them. This CDR3 spans 18 amino acids. Germline V gives CDR1 SEHNR, CDR2 FQNEAQ (reference sequence). The CDR3 loop is CASSLARLSGLDDNEQFF. In DNA form, the CDR3 reads TGTGCCAGCAGCTTAGCCCGCCTCAGTGGACTTGACGACAATGAGCAGTTCTTC.

This chain uses TRBV24-1 with TRBJ2-3, with 8 bases fitting TRBD1. CDR1 is KGHDR, CDR2 SFDVKD, per germline. The CDR3 covers 17 residues. V was clipped by 3 bases and J by 0 bases; unmatched bases: 7. Here the CDR3 reads CATSDGTGFASTDTQYF. The DNA of the CDR3 is TGTGCCACCAGTGATGGGACAGGTTTCGCTAGCACAGATACGCAGTATTTT.

The chain employs TRBV3-1 (or the pseudogene TRBV3-2) and TRBJ2-1, with a weak D call TRBD2 (7 bases). Germline-derived CDR1 and CDR2 are LGHDT and YNNKEL (reference sequence). The CDR3 is made up of 17 amino acids. V lost 4 bases, J lost 0 bases, and 16 bases lay in between. The CDR3 bases are TGTGCCAGCAGCCCCCCCAGCGGGACAAGCTCCTACAATGAGCAGTTCTTC. Its translation is CASSPPSGTSSYNEQFF.